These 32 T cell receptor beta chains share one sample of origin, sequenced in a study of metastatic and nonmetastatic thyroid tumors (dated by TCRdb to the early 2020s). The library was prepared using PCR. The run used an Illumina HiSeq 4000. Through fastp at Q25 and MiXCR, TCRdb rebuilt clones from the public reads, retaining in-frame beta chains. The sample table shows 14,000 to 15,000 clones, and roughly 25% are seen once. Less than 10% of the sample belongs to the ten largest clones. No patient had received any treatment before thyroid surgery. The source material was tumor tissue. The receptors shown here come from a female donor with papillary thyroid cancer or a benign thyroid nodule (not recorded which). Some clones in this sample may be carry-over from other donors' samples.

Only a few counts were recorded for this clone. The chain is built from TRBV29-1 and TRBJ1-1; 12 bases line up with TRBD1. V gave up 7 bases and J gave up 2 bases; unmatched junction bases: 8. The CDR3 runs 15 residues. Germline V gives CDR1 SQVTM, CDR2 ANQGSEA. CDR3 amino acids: CSGMGQGANNTEAFF. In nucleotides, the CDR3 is TGCAGCGGTATGGGACAGGGGGCGAATAACACTGAAGCTTTCTTT.

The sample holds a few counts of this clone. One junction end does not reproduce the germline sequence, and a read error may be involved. The DNA for the CDR3 is TGTGCCAGCAATTACAAGGGAGAGGCATATACGCAGTATTTT. Translation: CASNYKGEAYTQYF. This sequence joins TRBV6-6 and TRBJ2-3, with D tentatively TRBD2 (5 bases). Germline V CDR1 and CDR2: MNHNY, SVGAGI (reference sequence). The CDR3 is 14 amino acids.

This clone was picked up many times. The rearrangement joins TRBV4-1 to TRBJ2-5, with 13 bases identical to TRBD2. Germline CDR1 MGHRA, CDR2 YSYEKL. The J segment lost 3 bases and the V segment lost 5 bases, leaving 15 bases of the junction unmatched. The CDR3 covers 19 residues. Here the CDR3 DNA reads TGCGCCAGCAGCGAAACACTTGGGTTAGGACTAGCGGGGGAAGAGACCCAGTACTTC. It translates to CASSETLGLGLAGEETQYF.

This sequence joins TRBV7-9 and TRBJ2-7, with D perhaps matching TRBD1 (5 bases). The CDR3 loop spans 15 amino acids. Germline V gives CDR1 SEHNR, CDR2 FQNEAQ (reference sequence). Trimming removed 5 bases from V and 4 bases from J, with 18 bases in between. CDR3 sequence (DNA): TGTGCCAGCAGCCCTCTGAATATGGGGCTGTACGAGCAGTACTTC. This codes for CASSPLNMGLYEQYF.

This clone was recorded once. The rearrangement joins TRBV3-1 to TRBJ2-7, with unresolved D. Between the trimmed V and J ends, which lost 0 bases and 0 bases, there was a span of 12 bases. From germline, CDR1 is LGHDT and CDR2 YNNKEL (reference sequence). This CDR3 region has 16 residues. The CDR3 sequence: CASSQEPRPSSYEQYF. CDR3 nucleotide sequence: TGTGCCAGCAGCCAAGAACCCAGACCTAGCTCCTACGAGCAGTACTTC.

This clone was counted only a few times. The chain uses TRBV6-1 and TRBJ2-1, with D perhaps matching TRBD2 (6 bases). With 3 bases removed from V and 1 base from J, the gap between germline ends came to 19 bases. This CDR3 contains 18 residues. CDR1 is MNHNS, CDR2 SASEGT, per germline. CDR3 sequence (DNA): TGTGCCAGCAGTGACTATATCCTGGAGGGCCAGTCCTACAATGAGCAGTTCTTC. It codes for CASSDYILEGQSYNEQFF.

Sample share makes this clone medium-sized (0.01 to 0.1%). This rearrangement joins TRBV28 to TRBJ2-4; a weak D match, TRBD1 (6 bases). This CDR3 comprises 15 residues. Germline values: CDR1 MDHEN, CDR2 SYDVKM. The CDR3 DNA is TGTGCAGCGGCGGGCGAAAGGGGGGCCAAAAACATTCAGTACTTC. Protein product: CAAAGERGAKNIQYF.

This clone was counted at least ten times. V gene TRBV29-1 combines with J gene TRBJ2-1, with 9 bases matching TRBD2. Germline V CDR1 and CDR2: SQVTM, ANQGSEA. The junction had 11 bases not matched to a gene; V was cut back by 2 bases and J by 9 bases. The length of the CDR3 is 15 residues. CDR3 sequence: CSVEPLAGQTSEQFF. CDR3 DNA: TGCAGCGTTGAACCTCTAGCGGGACAAACGAGTGAGCAGTTCTTC.

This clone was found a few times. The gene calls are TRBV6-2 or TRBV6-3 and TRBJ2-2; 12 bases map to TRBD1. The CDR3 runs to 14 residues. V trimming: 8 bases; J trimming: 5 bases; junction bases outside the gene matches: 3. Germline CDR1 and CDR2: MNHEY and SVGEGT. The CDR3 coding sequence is TGTGCCAGCCGGGACAGGGGGCAGACCGGGGAGCTGTTTTTT. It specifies CASRDRGQTGELFF.

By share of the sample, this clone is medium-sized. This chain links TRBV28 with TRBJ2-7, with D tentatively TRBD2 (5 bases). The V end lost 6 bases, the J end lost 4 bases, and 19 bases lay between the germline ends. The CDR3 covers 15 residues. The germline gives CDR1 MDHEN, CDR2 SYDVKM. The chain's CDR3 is CASRFTGNSVYEQYF. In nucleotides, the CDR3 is TGTGCCAGCAGATTTACCGGGAACAGCGTTTACGAGCAGTACTTC.

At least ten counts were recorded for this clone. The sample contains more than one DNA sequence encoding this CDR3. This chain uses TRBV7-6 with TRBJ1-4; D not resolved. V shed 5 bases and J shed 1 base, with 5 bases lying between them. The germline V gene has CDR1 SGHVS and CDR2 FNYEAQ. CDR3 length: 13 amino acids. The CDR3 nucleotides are TGTGCCAGCAGCCGGAGAACTAATGAAAAACTGTTTTTT. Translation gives CASSRRTNEKLFF.

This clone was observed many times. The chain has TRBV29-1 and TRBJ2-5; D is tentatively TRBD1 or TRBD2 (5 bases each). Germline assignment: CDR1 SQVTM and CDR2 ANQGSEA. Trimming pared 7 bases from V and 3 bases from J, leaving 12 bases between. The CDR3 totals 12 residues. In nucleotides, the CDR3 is TGCAGCGCCCCGAGAGGGGAAGAGACCCAGTACTTC. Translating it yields CSAPRGEETQYF.

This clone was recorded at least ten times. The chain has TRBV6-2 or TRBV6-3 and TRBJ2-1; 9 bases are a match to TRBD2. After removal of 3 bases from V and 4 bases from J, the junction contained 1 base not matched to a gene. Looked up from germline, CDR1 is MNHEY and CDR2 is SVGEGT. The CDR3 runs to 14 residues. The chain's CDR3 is CASSYSGRYNEQFF. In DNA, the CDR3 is TGTGCCAGCAGTTATAGCGGGAGATACAATGAGCAGTTCTTC.

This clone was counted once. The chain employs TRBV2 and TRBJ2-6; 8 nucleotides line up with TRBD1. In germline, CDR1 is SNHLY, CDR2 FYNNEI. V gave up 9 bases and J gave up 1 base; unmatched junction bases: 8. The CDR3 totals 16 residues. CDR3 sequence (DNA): TGTGCCAGAGGGACAGGTTTTAGATCTGGGGCCAACGTCCTGACTTTC. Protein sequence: CARGTGFRSGANVLTF.

CDR3 sequence: CATSRERTSGTTTSNTGELFF. The CDR3 bases are TGTGCCACCAGCAGAGAAAGAACCTCCGGGACGACCACTTCAAACACCGGGGAGCTGTTTTTT. The chain employs TRBV15 and TRBJ2-2; D tentatively reads TRBD1 or TRBD2 (5 bases each). Germline CDR1 reads LNHNV; CDR2 reads YYDKDF (reference sequence). CDR3 length equals 21 residues. Deletions cut 0 bases from V and 2 bases from J, with 25 bases between.

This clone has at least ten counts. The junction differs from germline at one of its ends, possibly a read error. CDR3: CASRAERGANGHTF. The CDR3 nucleotides read TGCGCCAGCAGGGCGGAACGGGGGGCGAATGGCCACACCTTC. The chain uses TRBV6-1 and TRBJ1-2, with D perhaps matching TRBD1 (6 bases). Germline values: CDR1 MNHNS, CDR2 SASEGT. The CDR3 sequence is 14 residues long.

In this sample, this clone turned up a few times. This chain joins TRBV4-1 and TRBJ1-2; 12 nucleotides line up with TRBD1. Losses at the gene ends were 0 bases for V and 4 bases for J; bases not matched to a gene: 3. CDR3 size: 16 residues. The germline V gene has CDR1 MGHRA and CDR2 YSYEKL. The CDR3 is CASSQDEGQGAYGYTF. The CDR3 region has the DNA TGCGCCAGCAGCCAAGATGAGGGACAGGGGGCCTATGGCTACACCTTC.

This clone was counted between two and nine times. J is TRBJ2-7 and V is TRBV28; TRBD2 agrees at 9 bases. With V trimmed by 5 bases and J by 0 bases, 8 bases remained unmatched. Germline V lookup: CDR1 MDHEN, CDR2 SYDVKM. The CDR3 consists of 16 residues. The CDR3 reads CASSPRLAEPSYEQYF. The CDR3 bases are TGTGCCAGCAGTCCTCGACTAGCGGAGCCCTCCTACGAGCAGTACTTC. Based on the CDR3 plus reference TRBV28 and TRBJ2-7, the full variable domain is DVKVTQSSRYLVKRTGEKVFLECVQDMDHENMFWYRQDPGLGLRLIYFSYDVKMKEKGDIPEGYSVSREKKERFSLILESASTNQTSMYLCASSPRLAEPSYEQYFGPGTRLTVT.

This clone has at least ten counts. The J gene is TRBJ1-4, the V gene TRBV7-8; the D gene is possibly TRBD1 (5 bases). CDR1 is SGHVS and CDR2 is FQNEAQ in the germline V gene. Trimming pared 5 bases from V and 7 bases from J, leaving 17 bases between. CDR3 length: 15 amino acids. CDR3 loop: CASSRGEGSVEKLFF. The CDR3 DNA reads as TGTGCCAGCAGCCGGGGGGAGGGCTCGGTTGAAAAACTGTTTTTT.

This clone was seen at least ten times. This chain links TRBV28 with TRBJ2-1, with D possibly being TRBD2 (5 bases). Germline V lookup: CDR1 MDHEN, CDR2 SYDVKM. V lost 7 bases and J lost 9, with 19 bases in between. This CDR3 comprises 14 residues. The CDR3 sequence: CASNPDLSLVEQFF. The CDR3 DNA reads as TGTGCCAGCAACCCGGACTTGTCTCTGGTTGAGCAGTTCTTC.

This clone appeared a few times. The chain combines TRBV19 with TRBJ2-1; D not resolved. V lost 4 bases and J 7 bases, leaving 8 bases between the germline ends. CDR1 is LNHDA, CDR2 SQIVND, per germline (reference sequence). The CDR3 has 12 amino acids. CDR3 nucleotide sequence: TGTGCCAGTAGTACCTTGGGGAATGAGCAGTTCTTC. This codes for CASSTLGNEQFF.

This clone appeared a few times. The CDR3 region has the DNA TGTGCCAGCACCCCCGGCATTTCACCCCTCCACTTT. Translating gives CASTPGISPLHF. This rearrangement joins TRBV6-2 or TRBV6-3 to TRBJ1-6; D remains ambiguous. The CDR3 runs 12 residues. The germline V gene encodes CDR1 MNHEY and CDR2 SVGEGT. V shed 7 bases and J shed 9 bases, with 10 bases lying between them.

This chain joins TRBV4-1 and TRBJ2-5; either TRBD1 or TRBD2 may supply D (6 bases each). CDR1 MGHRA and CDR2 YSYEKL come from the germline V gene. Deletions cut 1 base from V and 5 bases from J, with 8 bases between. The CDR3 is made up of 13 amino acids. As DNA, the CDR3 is TGCGCCAGCAGCCAAGGGGGGGCGGAGACCCAGTACTTC. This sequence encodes CASSQGGAETQYF.

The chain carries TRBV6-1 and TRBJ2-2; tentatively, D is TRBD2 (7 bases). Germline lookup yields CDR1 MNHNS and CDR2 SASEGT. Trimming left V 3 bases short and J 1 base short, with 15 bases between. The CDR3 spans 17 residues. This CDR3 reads CASSDRGGGLNTGELFF. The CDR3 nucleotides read TGTGCCAGCAGTGACCGTGGCGGGGGCCTGAACACCGGGGAGCTGTTTTTT.

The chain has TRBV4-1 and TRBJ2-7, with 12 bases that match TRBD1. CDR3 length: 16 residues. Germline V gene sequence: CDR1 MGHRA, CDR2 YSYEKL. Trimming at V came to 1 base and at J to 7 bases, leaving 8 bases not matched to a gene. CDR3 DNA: TGCGCCAGCAGCCAAGCCCCGGGACAGGGGGCGTGGGAGCAGTACTTC. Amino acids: CASSQAPGQGAWEQYF.

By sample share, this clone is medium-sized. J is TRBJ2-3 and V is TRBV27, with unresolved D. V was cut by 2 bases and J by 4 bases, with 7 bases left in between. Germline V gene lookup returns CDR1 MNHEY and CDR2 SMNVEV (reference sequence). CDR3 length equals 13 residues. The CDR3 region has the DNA TGTGCCAGCAGTTTAAGGTGGGCAGATACGCAGTATTTT. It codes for CASSLRWADTQYF.

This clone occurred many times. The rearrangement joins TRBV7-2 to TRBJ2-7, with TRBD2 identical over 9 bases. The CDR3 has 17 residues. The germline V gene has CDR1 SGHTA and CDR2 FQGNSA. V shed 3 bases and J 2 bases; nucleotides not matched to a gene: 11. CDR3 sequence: CASSLRLTSGSPYEQYF. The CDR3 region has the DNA TGTGCCAGCAGCTTGCGCCTTACTAGCGGGTCTCCCTACGAGCAGTACTTC.

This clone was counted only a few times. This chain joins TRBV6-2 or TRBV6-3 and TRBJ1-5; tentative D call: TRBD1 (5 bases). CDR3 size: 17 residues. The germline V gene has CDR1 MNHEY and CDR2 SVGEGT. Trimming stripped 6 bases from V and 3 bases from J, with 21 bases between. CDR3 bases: TGTGCCAGCAGCCCTCCAGGCGGGGCGCGGGACAATCAGCCCCAGCATTTT. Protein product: CASSPPGGARDNQPQHF.

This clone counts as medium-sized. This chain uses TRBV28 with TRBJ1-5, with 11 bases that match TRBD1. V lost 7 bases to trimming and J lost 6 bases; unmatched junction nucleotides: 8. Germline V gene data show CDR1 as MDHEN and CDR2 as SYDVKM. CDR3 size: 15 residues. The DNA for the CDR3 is TGTGCCAGCACCGAGGACAGGGGGCTTTTTCAGCCCCAGCATTTT. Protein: CASTEDRGLFQPQHF. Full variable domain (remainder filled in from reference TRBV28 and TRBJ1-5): DVKVTQSSRYLVKRTGEKVFLECVQDMDHENMFWYRQDPGLGLRLIYFSYDVKMKEKGDIPEGYSVSREKKERFSLILESASTNQTSMYLCASTEDRGLFQPQHFGDGTRLSIL.

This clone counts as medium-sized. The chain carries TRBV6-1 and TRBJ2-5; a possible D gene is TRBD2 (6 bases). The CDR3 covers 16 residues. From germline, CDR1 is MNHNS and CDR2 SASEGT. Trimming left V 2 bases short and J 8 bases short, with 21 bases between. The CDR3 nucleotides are TGTGCCAGCAGTGAAAGGTTTTCGGGACTCAAGAGAACCCAGTACTTC. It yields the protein CASSERFSGLKRTQYF.

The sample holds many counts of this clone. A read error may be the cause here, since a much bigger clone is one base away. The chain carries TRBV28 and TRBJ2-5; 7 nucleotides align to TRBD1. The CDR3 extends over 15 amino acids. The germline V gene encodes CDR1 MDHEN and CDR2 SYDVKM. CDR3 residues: CASSLSGAGGETRYF. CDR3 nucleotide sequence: TGTGCCAGCAGTTTATCTGGGGCAGGGGGAGAGACCCGGTACTTC. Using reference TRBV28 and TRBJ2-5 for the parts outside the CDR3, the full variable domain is DVKVTQSSRYLVKRTGEKVFLECVQDMDHENMFWYRQDPGLGLRLIYFSYDVKMKEKGDIPEGYSVSREKKERFSLILESASTNQTSMYLCASSLSGAGGETRYFGPGTRLLVL.

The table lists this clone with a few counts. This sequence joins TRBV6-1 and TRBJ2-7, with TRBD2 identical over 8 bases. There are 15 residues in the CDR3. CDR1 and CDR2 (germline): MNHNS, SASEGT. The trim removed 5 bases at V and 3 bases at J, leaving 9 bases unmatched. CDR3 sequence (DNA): TGTGCCAGCAGTCCCTTTACTAGCGGACACTACGAGCAGTACTTC. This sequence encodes CASSPFTSGHYEQYF.